This T cell receptor (beta chain) was identified during a study of neurological immune-mediated disorders. Notes on the study in general: In HTLV-1-associated myelopathy, TCR clonal expansion was greatest, whereas multiple sclerosis had the least, falling below healthy controls.

CDR1 is DFQATT, CDR2 SNEGSKA, per germline (reference sequence). CDR3 length equals 13 residues. V lost 6 bases to trimming and J lost 2 bases, with 14 bases between them. Using its own MiXCR run on the 5' RACE reads, TCRdb lists one record per CDR3 protein. Here the sample spans about 62,000 distinct CDR3 sequences, roughly 3.5% being singletons. In this sample, this clonotype turned up a few times. Its antigen is as yet unknown. The TCR was taken from a woman aged 45-59 years with multiple sclerosis. Source material: PBMCs. The chain combines TRBV20-1 with TRBJ2-7; a weak D match, TRBD2 (5 bases). As DNA, the CDR3 is TGCAGTGCACTCACTAGTCGTACCTACGAGCAGTACTTC. The encoded protein is CSALTSRTYEQYF.